These 17 T cell receptor beta chains were all obtained from the same sample, sequenced in a study of T cell responses to AZD1222 COVID-19 vaccine. The method was immunoSEQ multiplex PCR; TCRdb's version includes in-frame clones alone and lacks a portion of them. The sample records some 83,000 clones, about 89% being singletons. The specimen was peripheral blood, collected 28 days after the second AZD1222 dose. These receptors all come from an adult who received the AZD1222 COVID-19 vaccine.

V gene TRBV7-8 combines with J gene TRBJ1-2, with D possibly TRBD1 on 5 matching bases. CDR3 size: 15 residues. Germline loops: CDR1 SGHVS, CDR2 FQNEAQ. Trimming left V 4 bases short and J 0 bases short, with 12 bases between. The CDR3: CASSSWGSANYGYTF. The DNA for the CDR3 is TGTGCCAGCAGCTCATGGGGCAGTGCTAACTATGGCTACACCTTC.

The chain couples TRBV6-5 to TRBJ1-5, with unresolved D. CDR3 length: 13 residues. The V gene's germline CDR1 is MNHEY and CDR2 SVGAGI. Trimming pared 2 bases from V and 9 bases from J, leaving 11 bases between. The CDR3 reads CASSYTSQGPQHF. The DNA of the CDR3 is TGTGCCAGCAGTTACACAAGCCAAGGGCCCCAGCATTTT.

The gene calls are TRBV6-5 and TRBJ1-1, with 8 bases identical to TRBD1. With 7 bases clipped from V and 5 bases from J, the junction kept 12 bases outside the gene matches. The CDR3 sequence is 15 residues long. CDR1 is MNHEY, CDR2 SVGAGI, per germline. The CDR3 coding sequence is TGTGCCAGCAATCTATCAGGGGGCAGGTGGACTGAAGCTTTCTTT. Translated: CASNLSGGRWTEAFF.

The V gene is TRBV4-3, the J gene TRBJ2-2, with TRBD2 identical over 14 bases. Germline V CDR1 and CDR2: LGHNA, YSLEER. The CDR3 consists of 18 residues. Germline trimming cut 1 base from V and 6 bases from J; bases unmatched to any gene: 7. The CDR3 reads CASSQGTSGGLDPGELFF. In nucleotides, the CDR3 is TGCGCCAGCAGCCAAGGGACTAGCGGGGGGCTGGATCCCGGGGAGCTGTTTTTT.

The V call is TRBV19, the J call TRBJ1-4; 8 nucleotides align to TRBD1. Germline values: CDR1 LNHDA, CDR2 SQIVND (reference sequence). The CDR3 length is 14 residues. V shed 6 bases, J shed 8 bases, and the junction held 8 bases outside the gene matches. CDR3 region: CASRTTGVREKLFF. The CDR3 DNA reads as TGTGCCAGTAGGACGACAGGGGTTCGGGAAAAACTGTTTTTT.

The V and J genes are TRBV18 and TRBJ1-4, with D tentatively TRBD1 (5 bases). The CDR3 covers 14 residues. Germline V CDR1 and CDR2: KGHSH, LQKENI. Trimming shortened V by 3 bases and J by 2 bases, and 7 bases separated the two germline ends. The CDR3 here is CASSPRQTNEKLFF. In nucleotides, the CDR3 is TGTGCCAGCTCACCGCGACAGACTAATGAAAAACTGTTTTTT.

The chain recombines TRBV9 with TRBJ2-2; 10 nucleotides align to TRBD1. J gave up 5 bases and V 3 bases, and 10 bases lay outside the gene matches. This CDR3 spans 17 amino acids. CDR1 SGDLS and CDR2 YYNGEE come from the germline V gene. The CDR3 coding sequence is TGTGCCAGCAGCGGACGTCGACAGGGGGCGAGGACCGGGGAGCTGTTTTTT. Protein product: CASSGRRQGARTGELFF. Complete variable domain (other parts from reference TRBV9 and TRBJ2-2): DSGVTQTPKHLITATGQRVTLRCSPRSGDLSVYWYQQSLDQGLQFLIQYYNGEERAKGNILERFSAQQFPDLHSELNLSSLELGDSALYFCASSGRRQGARTGELFFGEGSRLTVL.

This chain links TRBV27 with TRBJ2-7, with 9 bases identical to TRBD1. Germline CDR1 and CDR2: MNHEY and SMNVEV (reference sequence). The trim removed 8 bases at V and 3 bases at J, leaving 11 bases unmatched. This CDR3 has 15 amino acids. CDR3 DNA: TGTGCCAGCTATCCCGCGGGACAGGGATTCTACGAGCAGTACTTC. Translated, it gives CASYPAGQGFYEQYF.

This clone was seen more than once but under ten times. The rearrangement uses TRBV6-5 and TRBJ2-2; 8 bases fit TRBD1. The V gene end was trimmed by 9 bases and the J gene end by 6 bases; junction bases not matched to a gene: 9. The CDR3 has 14 amino acids. CDR1 and CDR2 from the germline V gene are MNHEY and SVGAGI. The DNA for the CDR3 is TGTGCCAGTCACGGACAGGGTTTGTCCGGGGAGCTGTTTTTT. Its translation is CASHGQGLSGELFF.

The chain joins TRBV10-3 to TRBJ1-1, with 7 bases identical to TRBD1. Germline values: CDR1 ENHRY, CDR2 SYGVKD. This CDR3 has 11 amino acids. J was trimmed by 11 bases and V by 7 bases; bases with no gene match: 7. Written as DNA, the CDR3 is TGTGCCATCACTCAGGGGGAGAGGGCTTTCTTT. It encodes CAITQGERAFF.

J is TRBJ2-7 and V is TRBV5-1; 8 positions match TRBD2. In germline, CDR1 is SGHRS, CDR2 YFSETQ. The CDR3 is 14 amino acids. The V and J ends lost 3 bases and 2 bases, in that order; junction bases with no gene match: 4. The CDR3 nucleotides read TGCGCCAGCAGCTGGACTAGCTCGGCCTACGAGCAGTACTTC. This encodes CASSWTSSAYEQYF. The full variable domain, in which reference TRBV5-1 and TRBJ2-7 provide the parts outside the CDR3, is KAGVTQTPRYLIKTRGQQVTLSCSPISGHRSVSWYQQTPGQGLQFLFEYFSETQRNKGNFPGRFSGRQFSNSRSEMNVSTLELGDSALYLCASSWTSSAYEQYFGPGTRLTVT.

This clone was detected only once. The chain couples TRBV5-4 to TRBJ1-4; 7 bases align to TRBD1. Germline CDR1 reads SGHNT; CDR2 reads YYREEE (reference sequence). The V gene end was trimmed by 0 bases and the J gene end by 7 bases; junction bases not matched to a gene: 6. This CDR3 comprises 15 residues. CDR3 sequence (DNA): TGTGCCAGCAGCTTGGCCGATAGGGGGCGTGAAAAACTGTTTTTT. Its protein is CASSLADRGREKLFF.

This clone was detected a few times. The chain uses TRBV5-6 and TRBJ1-5; D ambiguous. Trimming pared 1 base from V and 9 bases from J, leaving 14 bases between. The CDR3 is made up of 14 amino acids. Germline V lookup: CDR1 SGHDT, CDR2 YYEEEE. CDR3 in amino acids: CASSLLSLAGPQHF. In DNA, the CDR3 is TGTGCCAGCAGCTTGTTATCCTTGGCCGGGCCCCAGCATTTT.

This clone showed up just a few times. The chain couples TRBV12-3 or TRBV12-4 to TRBJ1-2, with TRBD1 identical over 7 bases. The CDR3 consists of 13 residues. After removal of 5 bases from V and 4 bases from J, the junction contained 4 bases not matched to a gene. The CDR3: CASSVTGPYGYTF. DNA of the CDR3: TGTGCCAGCAGTGTGACAGGGCCCTATGGCTACACCTTC.

There are a few counts of this clone. This chain links TRBV4-1 with TRBJ2-3; 11 bases align to TRBD2. Per the germline V gene, CDR1 is MGHRA and CDR2 is YSYEKL. J gave up 2 bases and V 1 base, and 8 bases lay outside the gene matches. This CDR3 contains 18 residues. For the CDR3, the DNA is TGCGCCAGCAGCCAAGGACAGGGGGGACTAGCGGACACAGATACGCAGTATTTT. Translated: CASSQGQGGLADTDTQYF.

This clone was picked up a small number of times. The chain employs TRBV30 and TRBJ1-2, with unresolved D. With 1 base removed from V and 5 bases from J, the gap between germline ends came to 11 bases. The V gene's germline CDR1 is GTSNPN and CDR2 SVGIG (reference sequence). The CDR3 has 13 residues. DNA of the CDR3: TGTGCCTGGAGTGAAAGGCGACTATATGGCTACACCTTC. Protein product: CAWSERRLYGYTF.

This sequence joins TRBV7-8 and TRBJ1-2; 8 bases map to TRBD1. Trimming at V came to 2 bases and at J to 0 bases, leaving 2 bases not matched to a gene. CDR1 and CDR2 (germline): SGHVS, FQNEAQ. CDR3 length equals 15 residues. The DNA of the CDR3 is TGTGCCAGCAGCTTACAGGGGGCAGCTAACTATGGCTACACCTTC. This translates into CASSLQGAANYGYTF.